Each of the 20 T cell receptor beta chains below was sequenced from the same sample in a study of blood T cell repertoires in COVID-19. Here immunoSEQ multiplex PCR was the method, and the copy in TCRdb shows in-frame clones only, minus some. This table holds some 200,000 clones, over 80% found once. The sequencing input was peripheral blood. All receptors derive from a woman between 35 and 50 years old with acute or convalescent COVID-19.

The chain uses TRBV6-4 and TRBJ1-2; D unresolved. This CDR3 is built from 13 residues. V gave up 6 bases and J gave up 3 bases, with 11 bases separating them. Germline assignment: CDR1 MRHNA and CDR2 SNTAGT. The CDR3 DNA reads as TGTGCCAGCAGGCAAACACCATACTATGGCTACACCTTC. Protein product: CASRQTPYYGYTF.

The chain has TRBV28 and TRBJ1-2; D unclear. This CDR3 spans 14 amino acids. Germline V gene lookup returns CDR1 MDHEN and CDR2 SYDVKM. V was clipped by 3 bases and J by 6 bases, with 14 bases between them. CDR3 residues: CASSFPGSGNGYTF. The CDR3 nucleotides read TGTGCCAGCAGTTTCCCGGGATCGGGGAATGGCTACACCTTC.

The rearrangement links TRBV4-2 to TRBJ2-7, with TRBD2 matching over 12 bases. V lost 0 bases and J lost 6; bases outside the gene matches: 3. In germline, CDR1 is LGHNA, CDR2 YNFKEQ. The CDR3 is 15 amino acids. The CDR3 region has the DNA TGTGCCAGCAGCCAAGAGGAGGGACTAGCGGGCGAGCAGTACTTC. This sequence encodes CASSQEEGLAGEQYF.

The genes are TRBV11-2 and TRBJ2-5, with TRBD1 identical over 7 bases. This CDR3 comprises 14 residues. The V and J ends lost 6 bases and 3 bases, in that order; junction bases with no gene match: 7. Germline V CDR1 and CDR2: SGHAT, FQNNGV. The CDR3 sequence is CASSPRDREETQYF. Here the CDR3 DNA reads TGTGCCAGCAGTCCTCGGGACAGAGAAGAGACCCAGTACTTC.

V usage is TRBV6-5 and J usage is TRBJ2-7; 7 nucleotides align to TRBD1. The V gene's germline CDR1 is MNHEY and CDR2 SVGAGI. This CDR3 has 16 amino acids. Losses at the gene ends were 4 bases for V and 0 bases for J; bases not matched to a gene: 9. The CDR3 loop is CASSSTTGFTSYEQYF. For the CDR3, the DNA is TGTGCCAGCAGTTCCACGACAGGGTTTACCTCCTACGAGCAGTACTTC.

The gene calls are TRBV6-1 and TRBJ1-2, with TRBD1 as a possible D gene (6 bases). Trimming removed 0 bases from V and 6 bases from J, with 11 bases in between. Germline CDR1 MNHNS, CDR2 SASEGT. CDR3 length equals 14 residues. This CDR3 reads CASSEAGQGNGYTF. In nucleotides, the CDR3 is TGTGCCAGCAGTGAAGCGGGGCAGGGGAATGGCTACACCTTC.

The chain links TRBV9 to TRBJ1-5, with D hard to call. The ends were cut back, 4 bases at V and 3 bases at J, with 14 bases in the middle. This CDR3 is built from 15 residues. Germline lookup yields CDR1 SGDLS and CDR2 YYNGEE. CDR3 amino acids: CASSPAGSINQPQHF. CDR3 nucleotides: TGTGCCAGCAGCCCCGCGGGGTCCATCAATCAGCCCCAGCATTTT.

The chain employs TRBV2 and TRBJ2-1; D might be TRBD2 (7 bases). V lost 6 bases and J lost 2, with 29 bases in between. Germline lookup yields CDR1 SNHLY and CDR2 FYNNEI. This CDR3 is 20 amino acids long. The CDR3 nucleotides read TGTGCCAGCAGCACTTATAAGGGGGGCAGCGGGACGGGGACCTACAATGAGCAGTTCTTC. Its translation is CASSTYKGGSGTGTYNEQFF.

The V gene is TRBV2, the J gene TRBJ1-5, with D tentatively TRBD1 (5 bases). This CDR3 region has 13 residues. Per germline, CDR1 SNHLY and CDR2 FYNNEI. V was clipped by 6 bases and J by 5 bases, with 11 bases between them. This CDR3 is CASSGRVDQPQHF. The CDR3 DNA sequence: TGTGCCAGCAGCGGCAGGGTAGATCAGCCCCAGCATTTT.

The chain has TRBV10-1 and TRBJ2-5; 10 nucleotides agree with TRBD2. This CDR3 is built from 14 residues. V shed 5 bases, J shed 4 bases, and the junction held 4 bases outside the gene matches. From germline, CDR1 is WNHNN and CDR2 SYGVQD (reference sequence). For the CDR3, the DNA is TGCGCCAGCAGTTCTAGCGGGAGCGGAGAGACCCAGTACTTC. Encoded protein: CASSSSGSGETQYF.

The chain joins TRBV6-5 to TRBJ2-7; tentatively, D is TRBD1 (6 bases). V lost 2 bases, J lost 2 bases, and 13 bases lay in between. Per the germline V gene, CDR1 is MNHEY and CDR2 is SVGAGI. This CDR3 contains 15 residues. CDR3 sequence reads: CASSYGQGSTYEQYF. CDR3 coding DNA: TGTGCCAGCAGTTACGGGCAGGGGTCTACCTACGAGCAGTACTTC.

The V call is TRBV30, the J call TRBJ2-7; 8 nucleotides match TRBD2. With 3 bases clipped from V and 3 bases from J, the junction kept 10 bases outside the gene matches. The germline gives CDR1 GTSNPN, CDR2 SVGIG (reference sequence). The CDR3 runs to 15 residues. Here the CDR3 DNA reads TGTGCCTGGAGCCTACCCGGGGGGGGTCTCTACGAGCAGTACTTC. Translated: CAWSLPGGGLYEQYF.

The chain is built from TRBV19 and TRBJ1-5; D remains unclear. V dropped 5 bases and J dropped 3 bases, with 11 bases sitting between them. CDR1 LNHDA and CDR2 SQIVND come from the germline V gene (reference sequence). This CDR3 contains 14 residues. Here the CDR3 DNA reads TGTGCCAGTAGTCCAGCGGGGTACAATCAGCCCCAGCATTTT. Translating gives CASSPAGYNQPQHF. Variable domain in full (rest from reference TRBV19 and TRBJ1-5): DGGITQSPKYLFRKEGQNVTLSCEQNLNHDAMYWYRQDPGQGLRLIYYSQIVNDFQKGDIAEGYSVSREKKESFPLTVTSAQKNPTAFYLCASSPAGYNQPQHFGDGTRLSIL.

The chain links TRBV28 to TRBJ2-3; D is possibly TRBD2 (5 bases). CDR1 is MDHEN and CDR2 is SYDVKM in the germline V gene. The CDR3 has 13 residues. Trimming cost V 4 bases and J 10 bases, with 15 bases left between them. The CDR3 loop reads CASSSGRDTSQYF. CDR3 DNA: TGTGCCAGCAGTTCGGGCCGGGATACCTCGCAGTATTTT.

The CDR3: CASSSPGLAGVNEQFF. The DNA of the CDR3 is TGTGCCAGCAGCTCACCGGGACTAGCGGGAGTTAATGAGCAGTTCTTC. The chain combines TRBV28 with TRBJ2-1; 14 nucleotides agree with TRBD2. CDR3 length: 16 amino acids. Losses at the gene ends were 6 bases for V and 7 bases for J; bases not matched to a gene: 8. Germline V lookup: CDR1 MDHEN, CDR2 SYDVKM.

This clone has a handful of counts. This chain uses TRBV10-2 with TRBJ2-1; 13 nucleotides line up with TRBD2. Germline assignment: CDR1 WSHSY and CDR2 SAAADI. Trimming removed 6 bases from V and 9 bases from J; junction bases left unmatched: 5. This CDR3 has 14 residues. The CDR3 DNA reads TGCGCCAGCAGCACTAGCGGGGGGGCGGGTGAGCAGTTCTTC. Amino acids: CASSTSGGAGEQFF.

The J gene is TRBJ1-5, the V gene TRBV4-1; D may be TRBD1 (5 bases). Germline assignment: CDR1 MGHRA and CDR2 YSYEKL. The CDR3 is 16 residues long. V was clipped by 5 bases and J by 0 bases, with 14 bases between them. Written as DNA, the CDR3 is TGCGCCAGCAGCGAGACAGAGCCGTATAGCAATCAGCCCCAGCATTTT. Translation gives CASSETEPYSNQPQHF.

The chain couples TRBV6-5 to TRBJ2-2, with TRBD1 identical over 9 bases. V was pared by 6 bases and J by 7 bases, with 6 bases of the junction left unmatched. In germline, CDR1 is MNHEY, CDR2 SVGAGI. There are 14 residues in the CDR3. DNA of the CDR3: TGTGCCAGCAGGGAGACGACAGGGGGCGGGGAGCTGTTTTTT. This encodes CASRETTGGGELFF.

This rearrangement joins TRBV30 to TRBJ1-6, with no clear D. Per germline, CDR1 GTSNPN and CDR2 SVGIG (reference sequence). The CDR3 has 11 amino acids. The V and J ends lost 5 bases and 5 bases respectively, with 4 bases between them. Here the CDR3 DNA reads TGTGCCTGGCACAATAATTCACCCCTCCACTTT. It is translated as CAWHNNSPLHF.

This rearrangement joins TRBV5-1 to TRBJ2-1; 8 bases line up with TRBD2. Looked up from germline, CDR1 is SGHRS and CDR2 is YFSETQ. V lost 6 bases to trimming and J lost 10 bases; unmatched junction nucleotides: 12. This CDR3 has 14 residues. The CDR3 DNA reads as TGCGCCAGCACCGCTGGCGGGGGGTCTCGGGAGCAGTTCTTC. This translates into CASTAGGGSREQFF.